Sequencing of this TCR beta chain was carried out in a study of cytomegalovirus exposure and HLA in healthy donors. The study, taken as a whole, reports: Generally TCR sequences proved uncommon, though certain public TCRs appeared in numerous donors.

Donors were drawn from the approximately 120-subject validation cohort, separate from the roughly 670-subject first cohort. As to this clone: Its specificity is unknown.

CDR3 length: 16 residues. Per germline, CDR1 SGHRS and CDR2 YFSETQ. V shed 4 bases, J shed 4 bases, and the junction held 12 bases outside the gene matches. Some clones are missing from TCRdb's copy, which holds only in-frame ones; the method was immunoSEQ multiplex PCR. There are 95,000 to 150,000 clones in the sample; under 90% occur only once, and 1.5% to 2.5% lies in the top ten. The V gene is TRBV5-1, the J gene TRBJ2-3; 7 bases are a match to TRBD2. The sample comprised PBMCs. The source of this sequence is a woman younger than 35 in good health and CMV-seronegative. This chain's CDR3 is CASSRGWAGVSDTQYF. Here the CDR3 DNA reads TGCGCCAGCAGCCGGGGATGGGCGGGAGTCTCAGATACGCAGTATTTT.